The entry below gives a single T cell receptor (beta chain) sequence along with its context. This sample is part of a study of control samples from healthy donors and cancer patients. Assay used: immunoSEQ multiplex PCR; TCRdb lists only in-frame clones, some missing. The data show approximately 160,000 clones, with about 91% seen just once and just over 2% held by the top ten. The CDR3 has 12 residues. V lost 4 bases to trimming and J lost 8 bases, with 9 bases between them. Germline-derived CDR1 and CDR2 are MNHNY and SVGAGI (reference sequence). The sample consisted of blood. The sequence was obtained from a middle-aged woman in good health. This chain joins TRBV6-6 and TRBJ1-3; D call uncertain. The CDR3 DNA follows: TGTGCCAGCAGTTGGGGTTTCGACACCATATATTTT. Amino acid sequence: CASSWGFDTIYF.